Presented here are 32 T cell receptor beta chains from one specimen sequenced in a study of blood T cell repertoires in COVID-19. TCRdb keeps only in-frame clones here, not all; method: immunoSEQ multiplex PCR. The sample holds about 230,000 clones, less than 85% seen once. The sequencing input was peripheral blood. These receptors all come from a woman aged 65 to 85 with active or convalescent COVID-19.

The chain employs TRBV5-1 and TRBJ2-3, with D possibly TRBD2 on 6 matching bases. The CDR3 runs to 16 residues. Germline V gives CDR1 SGHRS, CDR2 YFSETQ. Trimming pared 1 base from V and 0 bases from J, leaving 12 bases between. DNA of the CDR3: TGCGCCAGCAGCTTGCAAGTTGCGGGAAGCACAGATACGCAGTATTTT. Translating gives CASSLQVAGSTDTQYF.

The V and J genes are TRBV2 and TRBJ2-5; a weak D match, TRBD1 (5 bases). The CDR3 is 12 residues long. The germline V and J ends were trimmed by 5 bases and 5 bases, with 9 bases remaining between them. CDR1 and CDR2 from the germline V gene are SNHLY and FYNNEI. The CDR3 reads CASSPGSETQYF. The CDR3 DNA reads TGTGCCAGCAGTCCAGGGTCCGAGACCCAGTACTTC.

The genes are TRBV4-1 and TRBJ2-1, with 7 bases identical to TRBD2. This CDR3 is built from 17 residues. The germline gives CDR1 MGHRA, CDR2 YSYEKL. The V gene end was trimmed by 4 bases and the J gene end by 5 bases; junction bases not matched to a gene: 14. The CDR3 protein is CASSRSSSSGGHNEQFF. The CDR3, as DNA: TGCGCCAGCAGCCGCTCCTCCTCTAGCGGCGGCCACAATGAGCAGTTCTTC.

The V gene is TRBV4-2, the J gene TRBJ1-6, with no clear D. V lost 2 bases, J lost 8 bases, and 10 bases lay in between. Germline CDR1 reads LGHNA; CDR2 reads YNFKEQ. The CDR3 is 14 amino acids. DNA of the CDR3: TGTGCCAGCAGCCAAACTTTTTTATATTCACCCCTCCACTTT. It encodes CASSQTFLYSPLHF.

The chain combines TRBV28 with TRBJ2-1; D possibly corresponds to TRBD2 (5 bases). V was cut by 3 bases and J by 6 bases, with 12 bases left in between. The CDR3 is made up of 14 amino acids. Germline loops: CDR1 MDHEN, CDR2 SYDVKM. The CDR3 spells CASSFINEGNEQFF. The CDR3 bases are TGTGCCAGCAGTTTTATTAACGAGGGCAATGAGCAGTTCTTC.

The rearrangement joins TRBV19 to TRBJ1-1; tentative D call: TRBD1 (5 bases). Germline V gene sequence: CDR1 LNHDA, CDR2 SQIVND (reference sequence). The CDR3 loop spans 16 amino acids. V gave up 5 bases and J gave up 1 base, with 17 bases separating them. CDR3 amino acids: CASSDRLGGRNTEAFF. CDR3 coding DNA: TGTGCCAGTAGTGACCGCCTCGGGGGTCGGAACACTGAAGCTTTCTTT.

The chain recombines TRBV4-3 with TRBJ1-2, with a weak D call TRBD1 (6 bases). V lost 2 bases and J 7 bases, leaving 14 bases between the germline ends. Germline V CDR1 and CDR2: LGHNA, YSLEER. The CDR3 contains 14 residues. CDR3 nucleotide sequence: TGCGCCAGCAGCCAATTACAGGGAGCGGCTGGCTACACCTTC. Its protein is CASSQLQGAAGYTF.

This chain connects TRBV5-4 to TRBJ2-7; possible D gene TRBD1, 5 bases. V gave up 0 bases and J gave up 0 bases, with 7 bases separating them. The CDR3 spans 14 residues. Germline V gene sequence: CDR1 SGHNT, CDR2 YYREEE (reference sequence). CDR3 loop: CASSLGGPSYEQYF. The CDR3, as DNA: TGTGCCAGCAGCTTGGGGGGCCCCTCCTACGAGCAGTACTTC.

This clone was seen only once. The chain carries TRBV10-3 and TRBJ1-2; D gene unclear. The CDR3 has 13 amino acids. Trimming removed 3 bases at V and 7 bases at J, with 12 bases between. From germline, CDR1 is ENHRY and CDR2 SYGVKD. CDR3 sequence reads: CAISDEGSSGYTF. The CDR3 DNA reads TGTGCCATCAGTGACGAGGGCTCGTCTGGCTACACCTTC.

The V call is TRBV5-1, the J call TRBJ1-6; a possible D gene is TRBD1 (6 bases). The CDR3 runs to 15 residues. V dropped 4 bases and J dropped 8 bases, with 16 bases sitting between them. CDR1 SGHRS and CDR2 YFSETQ come from the germline V gene. The CDR3, as DNA: TGCGCCAGCAGCCCGGGGTTTGGGGGCGATTCACCCCTCCACTTT. Translated: CASSPGFGGDSPLHF.

The rearrangement uses TRBV4-3 and TRBJ2-3; 10 bases agree with TRBD2. Germline V gene data show CDR1 as LGHNA and CDR2 as YSLEER. This CDR3 contains 17 residues. Trimming took 0 bases from V and 7 from J; bases not matched to a gene: 10. CDR3 residues: CASSQDRRTSGPNTQYF. CDR3 DNA: TGCGCCAGCAGCCAAGATCGCCGGACTAGCGGTCCCAATACGCAGTATTTT.

This rearrangement joins TRBV19 to TRBJ2-1; 9 bases agree with TRBD2. The CDR3 contains 14 residues. With 11 bases clipped from V and 6 bases from J, the junction kept 11 bases outside the gene matches. Germline lookup yields CDR1 LNHDA and CDR2 SQIVND (reference sequence). The CDR3 DNA sequence: TGTGCCGTCAGGAGCGGGGGGCCCCTCAATGAGCAGTTCTTC. Protein product: CAVRSGGPLNEQFF.

The chain carries TRBV6-5 and TRBJ2-5, with 9 bases identical to TRBD2. The V gene end was trimmed by 6 bases and the J gene end by 1 base; junction bases not matched to a gene: 6. This CDR3 contains 15 residues. Germline CDR1 is MNHEY and CDR2 is SVGAGI. The CDR3, as DNA: TGTGCCAGCAGACGCGGGGGGGCCCTCCAAGAGACCCAGTACTTC. It translates to CASRRGGALQETQYF.

This clone was seen only once. This chain joins TRBV29-1 and TRBJ2-2; TRBD2 aligns across 8 bases. Germline CDR1 reads SQVTM; CDR2 reads ANQGSEA. Trimming cost V 2 bases and J 8 bases; bases outside gene matches: 7. The CDR3 spans 14 residues. CDR3 nucleotide sequence: TGCAGCGTTGAACTAGCGGGTGTCCGGGGGGAGCTGTTTTTT. It is translated as CSVELAGVRGELFF.

This clone appeared a single time. The chain employs TRBV5-1 and TRBJ2-3; 8 bases map to TRBD2. V was pared by 1 base and J by 4 bases, with 8 bases of the junction left unmatched. Germline V gene data show CDR1 as SGHRS and CDR2 as YFSETQ. This CDR3 has 16 residues. CDR3 sequence (DNA): TGCGCCAGCAGCTTGACCGGGGGGGCTGTCCCAGATACGCAGTATTTT. Translating gives CASSLTGGAVPDTQYF.

The chain recombines TRBV6-5 with TRBJ2-7, with D possibly being TRBD2 (6 bases). V dropped 1 base and J dropped 6 bases, with 16 bases sitting between them. Germline values: CDR1 MNHEY, CDR2 SVGAGI. The CDR3 spans 15 residues. CDR3 DNA sequence: TGTGCCAGCAGTTACTTTCACCTCACGGGGGTCGAGCAGTACTTC. Translating it yields CASSYFHLTGVEQYF.

The chain carries TRBV27 and TRBJ2-7, with TRBD1 matching over 8 bases. The J segment lost 4 bases and the V segment lost 11 bases, leaving 16 bases of the junction unmatched. Germline CDR1 MNHEY, CDR2 SMNVEV (reference sequence). The CDR3 is made up of 15 amino acids. The CDR3: CAPSTGVEGSYEQYF. The CDR3 coding sequence is TGTGCCCCTTCGACAGGGGTGGAGGGGTCTTACGAGCAGTACTTC.

This clone came up a few times. The gene calls are TRBV6-1 and TRBJ2-7; D unresolved. CDR1 is MNHNS, CDR2 SASEGT, per germline. Trimming cost V 6 bases and J 3 bases, with 15 bases left between them. The CDR3 spans 14 residues. CDR3 in amino acids: CASRHSQQLYEQYF. The CDR3 DNA reads as TGTGCCAGCAGGCACTCACAGCAGCTCTACGAGCAGTACTTC.

The rearrangement joins TRBV5-1 to TRBJ2-1; 11 bases map to TRBD2. Losses at the gene ends were 5 bases for V and 7 bases for J; bases not matched to a gene: 8. The CDR3 is 15 amino acids. Germline V gene data show CDR1 as SGHRS and CDR2 as YFSETQ. In DNA form, the CDR3 reads TGCGCCAGCAGAATGGGAGTAGCGGGAGGGAATGAGCAGTTCTTC. Its protein product is CASRMGVAGGNEQFF.

The genes are TRBV29-1 and TRBJ2-1, with a weak D call TRBD2 (5 bases). Looked up from germline, CDR1 is SQVTM and CDR2 is ANQGSEA. The CDR3 has 15 amino acids. V was clipped by 4 bases and J by 0 bases, with 13 bases between them. This CDR3 reads CSVAGPGSSYNEQFF. The CDR3, as DNA: TGCAGCGTTGCCGGCCCGGGGAGCTCCTACAATGAGCAGTTCTTC.

The V gene is TRBV28, the J gene TRBJ1-1; D is perhaps TRBD1 (5 bases). The germline CDR1 and CDR2 sequences are MDHEN and SYDVKM. This CDR3 spans 14 amino acids. Trimming removed 0 bases at V and 5 bases at J, with 10 bases between. The CDR3 is CASSLWQGGTEAFF. DNA of the CDR3: TGTGCCAGCAGTTTATGGCAGGGCGGTACTGAAGCTTTCTTT. The variable domain in full, with the rest retrieved from reference TRBV28 and TRBJ1-1, is DVKVTQSSRYLVKRTGEKVFLECVQDMDHENMFWYRQDPGLGLRLIYFSYDVKMKEKGDIPEGYSVSREKKERFSLILESASTNQTSMYLCASSLWQGGTEAFFGQGTRLTVV.

This rearrangement joins TRBV7-9 to TRBJ1-4; possible D gene TRBD1, 5 bases. V lost 7 bases and J 3 bases, leaving 12 bases between the germline ends. The germline gives CDR1 SEHNR, CDR2 FQNEAQ (reference sequence). The CDR3 covers 14 residues. CDR3 protein: CASTPGYSNEKLFF. Here the CDR3 DNA reads TGTGCCAGCACCCCAGGGTATTCTAATGAAAAACTGTTTTTT.

This rearrangement joins TRBV2 to TRBJ2-7; TRBD2 matches 14 bases. Trimming took 6 bases from V and 4 from J; bases not matched to a gene: 5. The CDR3 is made up of 15 amino acids. Looked up from germline, CDR1 is SNHLY and CDR2 is FYNNEI. In DNA, the CDR3 is TGTGCCAGCAGCCAGGGACTAGCGGGAGTGTACGAGCAGTACTTC. Residues: CASSQGLAGVYEQYF. The variable domain in full, completed from reference TRBV2 and TRBJ2-7, reads EPEVTQTPSHQVTQMGQEVILRCVPISNHLYFYWYRQILGQKVEFLVSFYNNEISEKSEIFDDQFSVERPDGSNFTLKIRSTKLEDSAMYFCASSQGLAGVYEQYFGPGTRLTVT.

This clone was seen once. The chain employs TRBV7-2 and TRBJ1-2; 7 bases agree with TRBD1. The V gene's germline CDR1 is SGHTA and CDR2 FQGNSA. The CDR3 extends over 14 amino acids. Losses at the gene ends were 1 base for V and 4 bases for J; bases not matched to a gene: 3. Here the CDR3 DNA reads TGTGCCAGCAGCTTAGGGCCAGGGGGCTATGGCTACACCTTC. Protein product: CASSLGPGGYGYTF.

V is TRBV5-1 and J is TRBJ1-1, with D possibly TRBD1 on 6 matching bases. CDR3 length: 13 residues. Per the germline V gene, CDR1 is SGHRS and CDR2 is YFSETQ. V shed 4 bases and J shed 12 bases, with 19 bases lying between them. CDR3 amino acids: CASSAIQQGRTFF. Here the CDR3 DNA reads TGCGCCAGCAGCGCCATCCAACAGGGACGGACTTTCTTT.

The V gene is TRBV3-1 (or the pseudogene TRBV3-2), the J gene TRBJ2-2; a weak D match, TRBD1 (5 bases). The V end lost 2 bases, the J end lost 1 base, and 5 bases lay between the germline ends. Germline CDR1 and CDR2: LGHDT and YNNKEL (reference sequence). CDR3 length equals 14 residues. The CDR3 region has the DNA TGTGCCAGCAGCCAAAGGGGGAACACCGGGGAGCTGTTTTTT. Encoded protein: CASSQRGNTGELFF.

The gene calls are TRBV5-4 and TRBJ1-2; D unclear. Trimming removed 0 bases at V and 4 bases at J, with 10 bases between. The CDR3 consists of 14 residues. CDR1 SGHNT and CDR2 YYREEE come from the germline V gene (reference sequence). CDR3 nucleotide sequence: TGTGCCAGCAGCTTGGATCCGACTCCCTATGGCTACACCTTC. It specifies CASSLDPTPYGYTF.

This clone was found once. This sequence joins TRBV3-1 (or the pseudogene TRBV3-2) and TRBJ2-7, with 9 bases matching TRBD2. V shed 3 bases, J shed 4 bases, and the junction held 4 bases outside the gene matches. The CDR3 runs 14 residues. Germline V CDR1 and CDR2: LGHDT, YNNKEL (reference sequence). This chain's CDR3 is CASSHRREGYEQYF. The CDR3 DNA is TGTGCCAGCAGCCACAGGCGGGAGGGGTACGAGCAGTACTTC.

The chain links TRBV28 to TRBJ1-4; D gene ambiguous. Trimming stripped 7 bases from V and 10 bases from J, with 13 bases between. Germline V gives CDR1 MDHEN, CDR2 SYDVKM. The CDR3 spans 12 residues. CDR3 nucleotide sequence: TGTGCCAGCACCGGGAGGGCGGGAAAACTGTTTTTT. Translating gives CASTGRAGKLFF.

The J gene is TRBJ1-1, the V gene TRBV7-2; D might be TRBD1 (6 bases). This CDR3 is built from 14 residues. Trimming shortened V by 1 base and J by 1 base, and 7 bases separated the two germline ends. The V gene's germline CDR1 is SGHTA and CDR2 FQGNSA. CDR3 in amino acids: CASSLDRANTEAFF. The CDR3 coding sequence is TGTGCCAGCAGCTTAGACAGGGCGAACACTGAAGCTTTCTTT.

This clone was seen only once. DNA for the CDR3: TGTGCCAGCAGCGTAGGGGGAGGGAGAGGTTCAGAGACCCAGTACTTC. Protein sequence: CASSVGGGRGSETQYF. The chain has TRBV9 and TRBJ2-5; TRBD2 matches 7 bases. After removal of 0 bases from V and 4 bases from J, the junction contained 9 bases not matched to a gene. Per the germline V gene, CDR1 is SGDLS and CDR2 is YYNGEE. This CDR3 region has 16 residues. Using reference TRBV9 and TRBJ2-5 for the parts outside the CDR3, the full variable domain is DSGVTQTPKHLITATGQRVTLRCSPRSGDLSVYWYQQSLDQGLQFLIQYYNGEERAKGNILERFSAQQFPDLHSELNLSSLELGDSALYFCASSVGGGRGSETQYFGPGTRLLVL.

The rearrangement uses TRBV5-1 and TRBJ2-3, with 9 bases fitting TRBD2. This CDR3 contains 16 residues. The germline V gene has CDR1 SGHRS and CDR2 YFSETQ. Trimming cost V 3 bases and J 3 bases; bases outside gene matches: 8. Here the CDR3 DNA reads TGCGCCAGCAGCTCCATAGCGGGAGTTAGAACAGATACGCAGTATTTT. The encoded protein is CASSSIAGVRTDTQYF. The whole variable domain, remainder taken from reference TRBV5-1 and TRBJ2-3, is KAGVTQTPRYLIKTRGQQVTLSCSPISGHRSVSWYQQTPGQGLQFLFEYFSETQRNKGNFPGRFSGRQFSNSRSEMNVSTLELGDSALYLCASSSIAGVRTDTQYFGPGTRLTVL.